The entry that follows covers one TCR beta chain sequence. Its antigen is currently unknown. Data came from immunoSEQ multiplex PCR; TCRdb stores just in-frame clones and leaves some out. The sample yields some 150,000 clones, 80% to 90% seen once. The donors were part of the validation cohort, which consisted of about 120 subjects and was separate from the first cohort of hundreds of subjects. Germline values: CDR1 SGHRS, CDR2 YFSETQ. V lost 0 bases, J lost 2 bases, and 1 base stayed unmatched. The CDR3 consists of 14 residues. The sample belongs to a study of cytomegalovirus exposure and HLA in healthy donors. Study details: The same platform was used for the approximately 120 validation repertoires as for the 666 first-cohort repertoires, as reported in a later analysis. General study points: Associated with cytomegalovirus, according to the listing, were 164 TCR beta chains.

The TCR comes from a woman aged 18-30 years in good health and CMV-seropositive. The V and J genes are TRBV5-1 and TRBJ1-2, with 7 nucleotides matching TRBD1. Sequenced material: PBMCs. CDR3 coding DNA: TGCGCCAGCAGCTTGGCGGGACAGAACTATGGCTACACCTTC. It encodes CASSLAGQNYGYTF. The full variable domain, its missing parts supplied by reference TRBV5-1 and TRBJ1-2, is KAGVTQTPRYLIKTRGQQVTLSCSPISGHRSVSWYQQTPGQGLQFLFEYFSETQRNKGNFPGRFSGRQFSNSRSEMNVSTLELGDSALYLCASSLAGQNYGYTFGSGTRLTVV.